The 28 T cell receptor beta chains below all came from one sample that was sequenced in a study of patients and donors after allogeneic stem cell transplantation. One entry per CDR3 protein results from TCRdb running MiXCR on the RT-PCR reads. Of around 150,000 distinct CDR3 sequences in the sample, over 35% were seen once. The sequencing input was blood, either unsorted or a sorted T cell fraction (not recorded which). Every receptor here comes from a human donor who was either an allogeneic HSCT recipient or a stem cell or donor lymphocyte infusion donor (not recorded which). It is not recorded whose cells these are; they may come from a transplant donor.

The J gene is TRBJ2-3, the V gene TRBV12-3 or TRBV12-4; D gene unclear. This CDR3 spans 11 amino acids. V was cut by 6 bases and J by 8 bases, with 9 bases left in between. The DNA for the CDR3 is TGTGCCAGCAGCTCCCCCGGTACGCAGTATTTT. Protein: CASSSPGTQYF.

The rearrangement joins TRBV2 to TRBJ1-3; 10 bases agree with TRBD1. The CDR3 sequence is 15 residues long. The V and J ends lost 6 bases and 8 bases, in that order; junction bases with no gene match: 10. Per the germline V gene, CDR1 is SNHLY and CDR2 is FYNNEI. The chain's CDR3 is CASRLSPGTGDTIYF. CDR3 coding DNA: TGTGCCAGCAGGCTTAGTCCCGGGACAGGGGACACCATATATTTT.

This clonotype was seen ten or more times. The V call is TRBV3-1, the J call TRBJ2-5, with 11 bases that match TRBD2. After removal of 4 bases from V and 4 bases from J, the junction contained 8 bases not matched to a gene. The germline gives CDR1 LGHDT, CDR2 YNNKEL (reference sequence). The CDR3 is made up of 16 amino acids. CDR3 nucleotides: TGTGCCAGCAGCCGAGTAGCGGGGGGGCCACGAGAGACCCAGTACTTC. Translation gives CASSRVAGGPRETQYF.

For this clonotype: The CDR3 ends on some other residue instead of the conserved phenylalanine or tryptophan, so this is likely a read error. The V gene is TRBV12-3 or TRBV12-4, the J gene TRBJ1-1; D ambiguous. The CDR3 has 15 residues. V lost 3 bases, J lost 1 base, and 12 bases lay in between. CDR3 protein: CASSFSPDQNTEAFI. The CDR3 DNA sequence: TGTGCCAGCAGTTTTTCTCCGGATCAGAACACTGAAGCTTTCATT.

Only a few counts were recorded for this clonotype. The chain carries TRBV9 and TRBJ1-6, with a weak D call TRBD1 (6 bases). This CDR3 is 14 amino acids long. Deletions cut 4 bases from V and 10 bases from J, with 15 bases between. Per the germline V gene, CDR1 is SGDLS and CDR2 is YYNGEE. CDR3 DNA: TGTGCCAGCAGCCTGGGAGGGGGGGACTCACCCCTCCACTTT. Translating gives CASSLGGGDSPLHF.

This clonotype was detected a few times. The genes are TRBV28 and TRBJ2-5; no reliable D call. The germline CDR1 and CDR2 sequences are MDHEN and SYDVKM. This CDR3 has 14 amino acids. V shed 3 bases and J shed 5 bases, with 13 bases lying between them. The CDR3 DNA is TGTGCCAGCAGTTTTTTTAGGGCGGTGGAGACCCAGTACTTC. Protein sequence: CASSFFRAVETQYF.

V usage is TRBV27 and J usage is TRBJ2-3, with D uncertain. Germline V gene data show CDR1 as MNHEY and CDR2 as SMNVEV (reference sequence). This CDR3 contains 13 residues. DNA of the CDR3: TGTGTTTCGCAGTGGGGTGGCACAGATACGCAGTATTTT. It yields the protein CVSQWGGTDTQYF.

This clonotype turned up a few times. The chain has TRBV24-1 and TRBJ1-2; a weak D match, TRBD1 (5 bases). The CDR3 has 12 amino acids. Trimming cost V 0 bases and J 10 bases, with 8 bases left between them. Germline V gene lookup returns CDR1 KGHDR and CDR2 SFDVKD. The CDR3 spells CATSDLRGAYTF. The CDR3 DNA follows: TGTGCCACCAGTGATTTGCGAGGGGCCTACACCTTC.

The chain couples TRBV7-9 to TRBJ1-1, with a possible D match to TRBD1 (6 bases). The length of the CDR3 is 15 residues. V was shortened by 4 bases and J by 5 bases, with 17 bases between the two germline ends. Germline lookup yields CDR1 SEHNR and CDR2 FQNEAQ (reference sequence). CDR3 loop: CASSSLEQGRTEAFF. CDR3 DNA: TGTGCCAGCAGCTCATTAGAACAGGGACGGACTGAAGCTTTCTTT.

Here the CDR3 reads CASSFGTYNEQFF. CDR3 bases: TGTGCCAGCAGTTTTGGGACCTACAATGAGCAGTTCTTC. The chain carries TRBV12-3 or TRBV12-4 and TRBJ2-1; D uncertain. This CDR3 spans 13 amino acids. Trimming left V 3 bases short and J 2 bases short, with 5 bases between.

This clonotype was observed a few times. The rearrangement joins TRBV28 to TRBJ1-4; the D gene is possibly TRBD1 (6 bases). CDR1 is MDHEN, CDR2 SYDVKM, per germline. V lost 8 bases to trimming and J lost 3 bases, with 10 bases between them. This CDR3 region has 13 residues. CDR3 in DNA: TGTGCCAGCCGGGGACACCCTAATGAAAAACTGTTTTTT. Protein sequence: CASRGHPNEKLFF.

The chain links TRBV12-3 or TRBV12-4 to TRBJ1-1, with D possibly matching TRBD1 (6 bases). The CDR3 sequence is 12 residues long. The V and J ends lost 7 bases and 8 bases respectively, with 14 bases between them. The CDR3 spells CASTLTGGEAFF. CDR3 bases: TGTGCCAGCACCCTGACAGGAGGGGAAGCTTTCTTT.

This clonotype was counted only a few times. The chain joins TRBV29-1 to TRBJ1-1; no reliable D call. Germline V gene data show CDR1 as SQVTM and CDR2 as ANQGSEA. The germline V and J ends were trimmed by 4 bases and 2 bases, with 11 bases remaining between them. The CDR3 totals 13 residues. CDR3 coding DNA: TGCAGCGTTGTCCAGCTAGACAACACTGAAGCTTTCTTT. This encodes CSVVQLDNTEAFF.

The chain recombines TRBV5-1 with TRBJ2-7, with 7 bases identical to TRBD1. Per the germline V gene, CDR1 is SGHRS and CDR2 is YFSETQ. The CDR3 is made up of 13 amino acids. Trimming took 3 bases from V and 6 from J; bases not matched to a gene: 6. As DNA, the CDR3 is TGCGCCAGCAGCTACCGACAGGGAGTCGAGCAGTACTTC. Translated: CASSYRQGVEQYF. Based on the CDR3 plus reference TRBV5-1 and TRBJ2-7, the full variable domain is KAGVTQTPRYLIKTRGQQVTLSCSPISGHRSVSWYQQTPGQGLQFLFEYFSETQRNKGNFPGRFSGRQFSNSRSEMNVSTLELGDSALYLCASSYRQGVEQYFGPGTRLTVT.

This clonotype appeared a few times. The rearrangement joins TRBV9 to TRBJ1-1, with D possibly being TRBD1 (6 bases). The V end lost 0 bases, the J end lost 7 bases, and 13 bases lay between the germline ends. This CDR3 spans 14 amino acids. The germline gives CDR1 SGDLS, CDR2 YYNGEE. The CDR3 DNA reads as TGTGCCAGCAGCGTAGGCAGGGGAAACCATGAAGCTTTCTTT. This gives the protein CASSVGRGNHEAFF. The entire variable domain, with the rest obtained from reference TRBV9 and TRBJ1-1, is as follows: DSGVTQTPKHLITATGQRVTLRCSPRSGDLSVYWYQQSLDQGLQFLIQYYNGEERAKGNILERFSAQQFPDLHSELNLSSLELGDSALYFCASSVGRGNHEAFFGQGTRLTVV.

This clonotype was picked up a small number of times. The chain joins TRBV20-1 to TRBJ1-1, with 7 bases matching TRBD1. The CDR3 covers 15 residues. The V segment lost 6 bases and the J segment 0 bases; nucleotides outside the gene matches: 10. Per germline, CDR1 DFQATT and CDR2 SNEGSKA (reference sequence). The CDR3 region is CSALTGRPLNTEAFF. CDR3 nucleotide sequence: TGCAGTGCCTTGACAGGGCGGCCCTTGAACACTGAAGCTTTCTTT.

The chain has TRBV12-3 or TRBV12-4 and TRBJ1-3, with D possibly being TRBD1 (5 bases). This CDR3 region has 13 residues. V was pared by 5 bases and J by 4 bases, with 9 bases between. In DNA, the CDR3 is TGTGCCAGCAGTCAGGGTACGGGAAACACCATATATTTT. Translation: CASSQGTGNTIYF.

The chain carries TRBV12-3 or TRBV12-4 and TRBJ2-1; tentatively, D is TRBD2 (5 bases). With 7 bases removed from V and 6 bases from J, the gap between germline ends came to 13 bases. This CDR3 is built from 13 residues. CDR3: CASKLAFSNEQFF. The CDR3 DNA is TGTGCCAGCAAGCTAGCCTTCAGCAATGAGCAGTTCTTC.

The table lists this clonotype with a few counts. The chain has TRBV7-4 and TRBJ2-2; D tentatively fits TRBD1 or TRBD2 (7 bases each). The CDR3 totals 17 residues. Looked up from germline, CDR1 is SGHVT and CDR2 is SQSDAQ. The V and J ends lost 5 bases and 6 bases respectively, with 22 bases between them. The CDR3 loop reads CASSPAIDREGAGELFF. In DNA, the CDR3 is TGTGCCAGCAGCCCTGCGATTGACAGGGAGGGTGCCGGGGAGCTGTTTTTT.

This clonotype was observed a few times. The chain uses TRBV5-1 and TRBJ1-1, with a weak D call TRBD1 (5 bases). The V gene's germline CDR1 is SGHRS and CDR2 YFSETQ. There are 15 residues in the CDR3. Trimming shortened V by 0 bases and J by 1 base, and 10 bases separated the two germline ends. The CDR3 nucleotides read TGCGCCAGCAGCTTGGGGGCAGGGAAGAACACTGAAGCTTTCTTT. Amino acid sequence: CASSLGAGKNTEAFF.

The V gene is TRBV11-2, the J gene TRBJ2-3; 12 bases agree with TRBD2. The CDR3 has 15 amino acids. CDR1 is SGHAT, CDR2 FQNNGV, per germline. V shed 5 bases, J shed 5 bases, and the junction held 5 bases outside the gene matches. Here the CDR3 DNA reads TGTGCCAGCAGCCCTAGCGGGGGGGTTGGAGATACGCAGTATTTT. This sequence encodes CASSPSGGVGDTQYF.

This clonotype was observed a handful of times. This CDR3 reads CASSYSPGATYGYTF. DNA for the CDR3: TGTGCCAGCAGTTACTCACCAGGGGCTACCTATGGCTACACCTTC. V gene TRBV28 combines with J gene TRBJ1-2; D may be TRBD1 (6 bases). The CDR3 sequence is 15 residues long. The germline V gene has CDR1 MDHEN and CDR2 SYDVKM. The V and J ends lost 4 bases and 4 bases respectively, with 16 bases between them.

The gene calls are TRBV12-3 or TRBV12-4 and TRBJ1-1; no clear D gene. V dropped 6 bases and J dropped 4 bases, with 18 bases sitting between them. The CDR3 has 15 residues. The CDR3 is CASSELRGLGTEAFF. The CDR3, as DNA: TGTGCCAGCAGCGAGCTGCGAGGGCTAGGCACTGAAGCTTTCTTT.

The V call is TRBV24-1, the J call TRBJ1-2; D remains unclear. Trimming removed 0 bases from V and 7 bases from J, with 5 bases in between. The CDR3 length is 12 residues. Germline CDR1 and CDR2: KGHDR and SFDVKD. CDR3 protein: CATSDLVTGYTF. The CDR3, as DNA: TGTGCCACCAGTGATTTGGTGACTGGCTACACCTTC.

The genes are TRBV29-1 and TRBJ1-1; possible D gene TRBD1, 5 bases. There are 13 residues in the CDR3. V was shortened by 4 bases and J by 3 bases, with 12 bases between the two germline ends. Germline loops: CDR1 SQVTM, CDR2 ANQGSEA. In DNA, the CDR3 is TGCAGCGTTGCTGCCGGGACCCACACTGAAGCTTTCTTT. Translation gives CSVAAGTHTEAFF.

Here the CDR3 reads CASSTPREGGEKLFF. DNA of the CDR3: TGTGCCAGCAGTACCCCCCGCGAAGGGGGGGAAAAACTGTTTTTT. The chain is built from TRBV6-5 and TRBJ1-4, with D maybe TRBD1 (6 bases). Germline V gene data show CDR1 as MNHEY and CDR2 as SVGAGI. The V gene lost 5 bases and the J gene lost 8 bases, with 18 bases spanning the gap. CDR3 length equals 15 residues.

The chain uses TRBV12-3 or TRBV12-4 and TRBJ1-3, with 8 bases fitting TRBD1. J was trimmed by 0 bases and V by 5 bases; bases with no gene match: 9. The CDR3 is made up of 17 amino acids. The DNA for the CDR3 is TGTGCCAGCAGTCCCTCGGGACAGGCCCTCTCTGGAAACACCATATATTTT. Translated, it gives CASSPSGQALSGNTIYF.

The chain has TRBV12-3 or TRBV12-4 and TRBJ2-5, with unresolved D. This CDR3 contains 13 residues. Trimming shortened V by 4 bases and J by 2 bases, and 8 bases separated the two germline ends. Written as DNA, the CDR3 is TGTGCCAGCAGTTCACGGGCACAAGAGACCCAGTACTTC. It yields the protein CASSSRAQETQYF.